This note documents a single T cell receptor beta chain sequence. Germline CDR1 reads MNHNY; CDR2 reads SVGAGI (reference sequence). The length of the CDR3 is 13 residues. These data are taken from a study of technical replicates of blood from several donors. The assay was immunoSEQ multiplex PCR, and TCRdb's table has in-frame clones only and misses some. The table has roughly 56,000 clones, 90% to 95% seen once. This clonotype was sampled from a human donor in good health. Some clones in this sample may be carry-over from other donors' samples. Sample: PBMCs. J is TRBJ1-1 and V is TRBV6-6; possibly TRBD1 for D (6 bases). Here the CDR3 reads CALGGSGNTEAFF. CDR3 in DNA: TGTGCACTTGGGGGCAGCGGGAACACTGAAGCTTTCTTT.